The 5 T cell receptor beta chains below come from one sample, sequenced in a study of vaccination and CD4 T cells after COVID-19. Scientists ran DNA taken from cultured CD4+ T cells through the Oncomine TCR Beta short-read assay for sequencing. TCRdb itself ran the PCR reads through MiXCR, one entry per CDR3 protein. Of over 7,500 distinct CDR3 sequences in the sample, 45% to 50% were seen once. These receptors' antigens are unknown. Regarding treatment: roughly 10-day PBMC culture with coronavirus spike peptide pools or control peptides (ViraFEST assay). From the unexposed donor, CD4+ T cells were collected ahead of the COVID-19 pandemic (2011-2018). The sample taken for sequencing was CD4+ T cells from blood, cultured in vitro. These receptors came from a human donor in good health.

This rearrangement joins TRBV7-6 to TRBJ2-5, with no clear D. Deletions cut 3 bases from V and 0 bases from J, with 8 bases between. CDR1 and CDR2 from the germline V gene are SGHVS and FNYEAQ. The CDR3 is made up of 14 amino acids. Here the CDR3 reads CASSLGSYQETQYF. For the CDR3, the DNA is TGTGCCAGCAGCTTGGGCAGTTACCAAGAGACCCAGTACTTC.

The CDR3 nucleotides read TGTGCCTGGAGTGTACAAGGGGAGGTCACTGAAGCTTTCTTT. Protein product: CAWSVQGEVTEAFF. This rearrangement joins TRBV30 to TRBJ1-1; weak D call: TRBD1 (5 bases). Trimming cost V 0 bases and J 4 bases, with 12 bases left between them. CDR3 length: 14 amino acids. CDR1 GTSNPN and CDR2 SVGIG come from the germline V gene (reference sequence).

This chain joins TRBV27 and TRBJ1-6; D is uncertain. V gave up 7 bases and J gave up 6 bases, with 16 bases separating them. This CDR3 has 15 amino acids. Per the germline V gene, CDR1 is MNHEY and CDR2 is SMNVEV (reference sequence). CDR3 DNA: TGTGCCAGCACCCCTTTGGCAGGACTTAATTCACCCCTCCACTTT. This encodes CASTPLAGLNSPLHF.

The J gene is TRBJ1-1, the V gene TRBV7-9; TRBD1 matches 8 bases. The germline gives CDR1 SEHNR, CDR2 FQNEAQ (reference sequence). V lost 6 bases to trimming and J lost 3 bases; unmatched junction nucleotides: 18. The CDR3 covers 18 residues. The CDR3: CASRPLIAGGIMYTEAFF. For the CDR3, the DNA is TGTGCCAGCAGACCGCTTATTGCAGGGGGCATTATGTACACTGAAGCTTTCTTT.

V and J are TRBV28 and TRBJ1-1; possible D gene TRBD1, 5 bases. Germline V gives CDR1 MDHEN, CDR2 SYDVKM. The V end lost 2 bases, the J end lost 0 bases, and 7 bases lay between the germline ends. This CDR3 is 14 amino acids long. In DNA form, the CDR3 reads TGTGCCAGCAGTTTAGAAGGGGTGAACACTGAAGCTTTCTTT. This encodes CASSLEGVNTEAFF.